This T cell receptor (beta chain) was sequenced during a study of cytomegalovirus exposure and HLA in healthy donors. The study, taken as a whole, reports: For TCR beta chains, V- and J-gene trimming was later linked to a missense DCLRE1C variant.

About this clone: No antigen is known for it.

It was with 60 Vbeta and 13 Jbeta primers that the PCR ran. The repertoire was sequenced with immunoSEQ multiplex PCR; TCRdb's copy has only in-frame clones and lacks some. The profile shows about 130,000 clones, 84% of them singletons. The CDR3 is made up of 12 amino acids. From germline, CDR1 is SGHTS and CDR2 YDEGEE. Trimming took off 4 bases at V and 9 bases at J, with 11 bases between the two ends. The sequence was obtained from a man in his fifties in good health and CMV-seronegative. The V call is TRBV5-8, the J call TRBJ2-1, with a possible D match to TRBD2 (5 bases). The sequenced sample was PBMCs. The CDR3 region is CASSNYGGEQFF. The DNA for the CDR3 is TGTGCCAGCAGCAACTACGGAGGTGAGCAGTTCTTC.